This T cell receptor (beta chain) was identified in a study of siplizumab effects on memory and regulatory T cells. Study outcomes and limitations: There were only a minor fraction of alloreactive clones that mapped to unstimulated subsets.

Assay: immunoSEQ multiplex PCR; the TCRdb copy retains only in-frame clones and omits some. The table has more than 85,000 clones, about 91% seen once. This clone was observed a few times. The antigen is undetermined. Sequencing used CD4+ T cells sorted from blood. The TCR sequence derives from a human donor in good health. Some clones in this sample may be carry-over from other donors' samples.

The CDR3: CASIRDGVNTGELFF. In nucleotides, the CDR3 is TGTGCCAGTATCCGGGACGGGGTGAACACCGGGGAGCTGTTTTTT. The gene calls are TRBV19 and TRBJ2-2, with D perhaps being TRBD1 or TRBD2 (5 bases each). Between the trimmed V and J ends, which lost 7 bases and 1 base, there was a span of 13 bases. Per the germline V gene, CDR1 is LNHDA and CDR2 is SQIVND (reference sequence). The CDR3 has 15 residues.